The 24 T cell receptor beta chains presented below share a single source sample, sequenced in a study of blood T cell repertoires in COVID-19. TCRdb keeps only in-frame clones here, not all; method: immunoSEQ multiplex PCR. The table records some 200,000 clones, around 90% of them present only once. Sequencing input: peripheral blood. The source is a man between 50 and 59 years old with acute or convalescent COVID-19.

In its sample, this clone was seen a few times. The V call is TRBV19, the J call TRBJ1-5, with 8 positions matching TRBD1. J lost 1 base, V lost 7 bases, and 6 bases had no gene match. The CDR3 is 15 amino acids. Germline values: CDR1 LNHDA, CDR2 SQIVND (reference sequence). DNA for the CDR3: TGTGCCAGTACAGACAGGGGAAACAGCAATCAGCCCCAGCATTTT. It codes for CASTDRGNSNQPQHF. The entire variable domain, with the rest obtained from reference TRBV19 and TRBJ1-5, is as follows: DGGITQSPKYLFRKEGQNVTLSCEQNLNHDAMYWYRQDPGQGLRLIYYSQIVNDFQKGDIAEGYSVSREKKESFPLTVTSAQKNPTAFYLCASTDRGNSNQPQHFGDGTRLSIL.

The chain links TRBV5-4 to TRBJ2-3, with 8 nucleotides matching TRBD2. The CDR3 has 16 amino acids. Germline CDR1 and CDR2: SGHNT and YYREEE (reference sequence). The trim removed 2 bases at V and 3 bases at J, leaving 8 bases unmatched. In nucleotides, the CDR3 is TGTGCCAGCAGCTTTGGGCCCGGGGGGGCAACAGATACGCAGTATTTT. The encoded protein is CASSFGPGGATDTQYF.

V and J are TRBV6-5 and TRBJ1-5, with D maybe TRBD1 (6 bases). With 5 bases removed from V and 3 bases from J, the gap between germline ends came to 11 bases. The CDR3 covers 14 residues. The germline V gene has CDR1 MNHEY and CDR2 SVGAGI. CDR3 nucleotides: TGTGCCAGCAGTCAACAGGGCCTCAATCAGCCCCAGCATTTT. This sequence encodes CASSQQGLNQPQHF.

There are a few counts of this clone. J is TRBJ1-6 and V is TRBV28; D is uncertain. V lost 0 bases and J lost 0, with 9 bases in between. This CDR3 region has 17 residues. The germline V gene encodes CDR1 MDHEN and CDR2 SYDVKM. The CDR3 region is CASSLWMRSSYNSPLHF. For the CDR3, the DNA is TGTGCCAGCAGTTTATGGATGCGGAGCTCCTATAATTCACCCCTCCACTTT. The full variable domain, completed using reference TRBV28 and TRBJ1-6, is DVKVTQSSRYLVKRTGEKVFLECVQDMDHENMFWYRQDPGLGLRLIYFSYDVKMKEKGDIPEGYSVSREKKERFSLILESASTNQTSMYLCASSLWMRSSYNSPLHFGNGTRLTVT.

The chain uses TRBV7-3 and TRBJ2-2; 10 positions agree with TRBD2. The germline V gene encodes CDR1 SGHTA and CDR2 FQGTGA. The CDR3 covers 18 residues. Germline trimming cut 2 bases from V and 0 bases from J; bases unmatched to any gene: 6. The CDR3 loop reads CASSLGAGGTANTGELFF. DNA of the CDR3: TGTGCCAGCAGCTTAGGAGCGGGAGGGACGGCGAACACCGGGGAGCTGTTTTTT. The full variable domain, rest sourced from reference TRBV7-3 and TRBJ2-2, is GAGVSQTPSNKVTEKGKYVELRCDPISGHTALYWYRQSLGQGPEFLIYFQGTGAADDSGLPNDRFFAVRPEGSVSTLKIQRTERGDSAVYLCASSLGAGGTANTGELFFGEGSRLTVL.

As to this clone: The identical CDR3 is also encoded by other nucleotide sequences in the sample. The V and J genes are TRBV18 and TRBJ2-7, with TRBD1 as a possible D gene (6 bases). The germline V gene encodes CDR1 KGHSH and CDR2 LQKENI. Trimming removed 3 bases at V and 2 bases at J, with 8 bases between. This CDR3 has 13 amino acids. The CDR3 region is CASSPGQTYEQYF. Written as DNA, the CDR3 is TGTGCCAGCTCACCCGGACAGACCTACGAGCAGTACTTC. Looking up the rest from reference TRBV18 and TRBJ2-7 gives the full variable domain: NAGVMQNPRHLVRRRGQEARLRCSPMKGHSHVYWYRQLPEEGLKFMVYLQKENIIDESGMPKERFSAEFPKEGPSILRIQQVVRGDSAAYFCASSPGQTYEQYFGPGTRLTVT.

This sequence joins TRBV19 and TRBJ1-6; D unclear. Germline V gene sequence: CDR1 LNHDA, CDR2 SQIVND (reference sequence). V lost 3 bases and J 0 bases, leaving 9 bases between the germline ends. CDR3 length equals 16 residues. The CDR3 here is CASSIVVSSYNSPLHF. The CDR3 DNA reads as TGTGCCAGTAGTATTGTGGTCAGCTCCTATAATTCACCCCTCCACTTT.

This chain connects TRBV28 to TRBJ2-3; D unclear. The germline V gene encodes CDR1 MDHEN and CDR2 SYDVKM. The CDR3 covers 12 residues. Trimming removed 6 bases at V and 2 bases at J, with 6 bases between. The CDR3 nucleotides are TGTGCCAGCAGCGACACCACAGATACGCAGTATTTT. Its translation is CASSDTTDTQYF.

This clone was counted a single time. The chain combines TRBV15 with TRBJ1-1; unclear D gene. Deletions cut 0 bases from V and 1 base from J, with 9 bases between. CDR3 length equals 15 residues. Germline V gives CDR1 LNHNV, CDR2 YYDKDF (reference sequence). CDR3 bases: TGTGCCACCAGCAGAGATCTCCCCGGGAACACTGAAGCTTTCTTT. Translating gives CATSRDLPGNTEAFF. The full variable domain, in which reference TRBV15 and TRBJ1-1 provide the parts outside the CDR3, is DAMVIQNPRYQVTQFGKPVTLSCSQTLNHNVMYWYQQKSSQAPKLLFHYYDKDFNNEADTPDNFQSRRPNTSFCFLDIRSPGLGDTAMYLCATSRDLPGNTEAFFGQGTRLTVV.

This chain connects TRBV9 to TRBJ1-2; a possible D gene is TRBD1 (5 bases). V was shortened by 3 bases and J by 4 bases, with 10 bases between the two germline ends. This CDR3 spans 13 amino acids. Germline CDR1 reads SGDLS; CDR2 reads YYNGEE. Here the CDR3 DNA reads TGTGCCAGCAGCGCCGACAGTTTCTATGGCTACACCTTC. It is translated as CASSADSFYGYTF. The whole variable domain, remainder taken from reference TRBV9 and TRBJ1-2, is DSGVTQTPKHLITATGQRVTLRCSPRSGDLSVYWYQQSLDQGLQFLIQYYNGEERAKGNILERFSAQQFPDLHSELNLSSLELGDSALYFCASSADSFYGYTFGSGTRLTVV.

The chain couples TRBV19 to TRBJ1-5; no reliable D call. Germline values: CDR1 LNHDA, CDR2 SQIVND (reference sequence). Between the trimmed V and J ends, which lost 1 base and 3 bases, there was a span of 7 bases. This CDR3 comprises 14 residues. The CDR3 DNA is TGTGCCAGTAGTATAGCGGGGTACAATCAGCCCCAGCATTTT. This codes for CASSIAGYNQPQHF.

The rearrangement uses TRBV23-1 and TRBJ1-2, with 7 bases aligning to TRBD1. TRBV23-1 qualifies as an ORF whose function is uncertain. J gave up 5 bases and V 0 bases, and 9 bases lay outside the gene matches. The CDR3 length is 16 residues. CDR3 protein: CASSQSKKGAQYGYTF. In nucleotides, the CDR3 is TGCGCCAGCAGTCAATCGAAGAAGGGGGCACAGTATGGCTACACCTTC.

In nucleotides, the CDR3 is TGTGCCTGGGGGACAGGGACGTTTCGGAATTCACCCCTCCACTTT. It translates to CAWGTGTFRNSPLHF. The J gene is TRBJ1-6, the V gene TRBV30; TRBD1 agrees at 9 bases. V gave up 5 bases and J gave up 7 bases; unmatched junction bases: 9. The CDR3 has 15 residues. Germline V gives CDR1 GTSNPN, CDR2 SVGIG (reference sequence).

This clone was seen more than once but under ten times. CDR3 sequence: CAWSVTSGSYNEQFF. CDR3 bases: TGTGCCTGGAGCGTAACTAGCGGGTCCTACAATGAGCAGTTCTTC. This rearrangement joins TRBV30 to TRBJ2-1; 9 positions match TRBD2. This CDR3 is built from 15 residues. Trimming removed 3 bases from V and 1 base from J; junction bases left unmatched: 4. Germline-derived CDR1 and CDR2 are GTSNPN and SVGIG (reference sequence).

The chain carries TRBV18 and TRBJ2-6; D unclear. Between the trimmed V and J ends, which lost 6 bases and 0 bases, there was a span of 12 bases. CDR1 and CDR2 from the germline V gene are KGHSH and LQKENI. This CDR3 is 16 amino acids long. This chain's CDR3 is CASSLTENSGANVLTF. The CDR3 region has the DNA TGTGCCAGCTCGCTGACTGAGAACTCTGGGGCCAACGTCCTGACTTTC.

The chain has TRBV5-6 and TRBJ2-7, with D maybe TRBD2 (6 bases). CDR3 length: 13 residues. Trimming removed 4 bases at V and 9 bases at J, with 17 bases between. Germline CDR1 and CDR2: SGHDT and YYEEEE. CDR3: CASSQVAVAPQYV. DNA for the CDR3: TGTGCCAGCAGCCAGGTAGCGGTGGCGCCGCAGTACGTC.

The chain employs TRBV28 and TRBJ1-2, with D perhaps matching TRBD1 (6 bases). The CDR3 covers 14 residues. V lost 7 bases and J 7 bases, leaving 19 bases between the germline ends. Germline CDR1 reads MDHEN; CDR2 reads SYDVKM. The CDR3 DNA reads as TGTGCCAGCAATACCGGGACATTTATAGGTGGCTACACCTTC. Its protein is CASNTGTFIGGYTF.

This sequence joins TRBV19 and TRBJ2-7, with D unclear. Germline loops: CDR1 LNHDA, CDR2 SQIVND (reference sequence). The CDR3 consists of 13 residues. V lost 7 bases to trimming and J lost 5 bases, with 15 bases between them. For the CDR3, the DNA is TGTGCCAGTATGAGAGCAGCAGGCCACGAGCAGTACTTC. It codes for CASMRAAGHEQYF.

The V gene is TRBV28, the J gene TRBJ1-2; TRBD1 aligns across 8 bases. V lost 6 bases and J lost 5; bases outside the gene matches: 11. CDR3 length equals 15 residues. Germline values: CDR1 MDHEN, CDR2 SYDVKM. CDR3: CASRLSGQGFYGYTF. CDR3 DNA sequence: TGTGCCAGCAGGCTTTCCGGACAGGGTTTTTATGGCTACACCTTC.

This clone was counted once. The rearrangement uses TRBV11-3 and TRBJ2-2; D perhaps matches TRBD1 (5 bases). Germline CDR1 is SGHNT and CDR2 is YENEEA. The CDR3 length is 15 residues. Trimming removed 5 bases at V and 5 bases at J, with 15 bases between. Here the CDR3 reads CASSKDGHSTGELFF. The CDR3 coding sequence is TGTGCCAGCAGCAAAGATGGACATTCGACCGGGGAGCTGTTTTTT.

V gene TRBV4-2 combines with J gene TRBJ1-6; no reliable D call. The germline V and J ends were trimmed by 3 bases and 9 bases, with 9 bases remaining between them. The germline V gene encodes CDR1 LGHNA and CDR2 YNFKEQ. CDR3 length equals 13 residues. CDR3 in amino acids: CASSHEAPSPLHF. The CDR3, as DNA: TGTGCCAGCAGCCACGAGGCACCTTCACCCCTCCACTTT.

The chain recombines TRBV9 with TRBJ2-5, with D unresolved. Trimming shortened V by 3 bases and J by 2 bases, and 14 bases separated the two germline ends. Germline CDR1 is SGDLS and CDR2 is YYNGEE. This CDR3 contains 15 residues. The DNA of the CDR3 is TGTGCCAGCAGCGCCGCCCCATCCGGGCAAGAGACCCAGTACTTC. Protein sequence: CASSAAPSGQETQYF.

J is TRBJ1-5 and V is TRBV6-2 or TRBV6-3, with D possibly matching TRBD1 (5 bases). This CDR3 is 14 amino acids long. Germline V lookup: CDR1 MNHEY, CDR2 SVGEGT. Between the trimmed V and J ends, which lost 1 base and 6 bases, there was a span of 10 bases. CDR3 sequence reads: CASSYWSQGQPQHF. The CDR3 DNA sequence: TGTGCCAGCAGTTACTGGAGCCAGGGTCAGCCCCAGCATTTT.

The chain couples TRBV7-9 to TRBJ1-3; maybe TRBD1 (6 bases). Looked up from germline, CDR1 is SEHNR and CDR2 is FQNEAQ (reference sequence). The length of the CDR3 is 15 residues. Trimming took 0 bases from V and 0 from J, leaving 6 bases between them. The CDR3 here is CASSLARGSGNTIYF. The CDR3 DNA follows: TGTGCCAGCAGCTTAGCCAGGGGCTCTGGAAACACCATATATTTT.